The 18 T cell receptor beta chains presented below share a single source sample, sequenced in a study of T cell responses to AZD1222 COVID-19 vaccine. Sequencing was performed with immunoSEQ multiplex PCR; in TCRdb, only in-frame clones are kept and a portion is missing. This table holds just over 60,000 clones, 65% to 80% found once. The input for sequencing was peripheral blood, taken on day 0 of AZD1222 vaccination. The origin of the receptors is an adult in good health.

The chain links TRBV6-5 to TRBJ2-2, with a possible D match to TRBD1 (6 bases). V dropped 6 bases and J dropped 7 bases, with 18 bases sitting between them. The CDR3 totals 15 residues. CDR1 and CDR2 (germline): MNHEY, SVGAGI. CDR3 in DNA: TGTGCCAGCAGGCCAGGACGACAGGCCGTCGGGGAGCTGTTTTTT. Translated: CASRPGRQAVGELFF.

This clone was seen only a few times. The chain joins TRBV5-1 to TRBJ1-5; D remains ambiguous. CDR1 and CDR2 (germline): SGHRS, YFSETQ. The V end lost 0 bases, the J end lost 0 bases, and 7 bases lay between the germline ends. The CDR3 is 15 residues long. CDR3 residues: CASSLDGFSNQPQHF. The CDR3 DNA reads TGCGCCAGCAGCTTGGACGGTTTTAGCAATCAGCCCCAGCATTTT.

This clone has more than one count but fewer than ten. CDR3 residues: CASSSYGGNQPQHF. CDR3 coding DNA: TGTGCCAGCAGTTCGTATGGGGGCAATCAGCCCCAGCATTTT. V gene TRBV27 combines with J gene TRBJ1-5; D call uncertain. This CDR3 is 14 amino acids long. V lost 4 bases and J lost 2, with 9 bases in between. Looked up from germline, CDR1 is MNHEY and CDR2 is SMNVEV (reference sequence).

In its sample, this clone was seen a few times. The chain has TRBV7-3 and TRBJ1-1, with TRBD1 matching 7 bases. The CDR3 covers 14 residues. Unmatched junction bases numbered 5, after V lost 4 bases and J lost 3 bases. The germline V gene encodes CDR1 SGHTA and CDR2 FQGTGA. CDR3 amino acids: CASSSTGWDTEAFF. CDR3 DNA sequence: TGTGCCAGCAGCTCGACAGGGTGGGACACTGAAGCTTTCTTT.

This clone was detected a few times. This chain joins TRBV12-2 and TRBJ1-3; the D segment call TRBD1 is taken from the table without a DNA check. TRBV12-2 has pseudogene status. The CDR3 length is 15 residues. The CDR3 region has the DNA TGTGCAAGTCGCAATAGGGACAGCTCTGGAAACACCATATATTTT. This translates into CASRNRDSSGNTIYF.

The rearrangement joins TRBV20-1 to TRBJ1-1; no clear D. The germline gives CDR1 DFQATT, CDR2 SNEGSKA (reference sequence). Trimming took off 6 bases at V and 8 bases at J, with 13 bases between the two ends. This CDR3 is built from 11 residues. The CDR3 sequence is CSATPTAEAFF. The CDR3 DNA is TGCAGTGCGACCCCGACGGCAGAAGCTTTCTTT.

This chain links TRBV6-6 with TRBJ1-1, with TRBD1 as a possible D gene (5 bases). Deletions cut 7 bases from V and 1 base from J, with 19 bases between. The CDR3 covers 16 residues. Germline V gene data show CDR1 as MNHNY and CDR2 as SVGAGI (reference sequence). CDR3 nucleotides: TGTGCCAGCACCCGAATCCGTCAGGGACCGAACACTGAAGCTTTCTTT. Amino acids: CASTRIRQGPNTEAFF.

The sample holds a few counts of this clone. The CDR3 DNA is TGTGCCAGCAGTTACTCCTCTTTTTCCCCGAGCGGCTACACCTTC. This translates into CASSYSSFSPSGYTF. J is TRBJ1-2 and V is TRBV6-5; D not certain. The CDR3 extends over 15 amino acids. The V gene's germline CDR1 is MNHEY and CDR2 SVGAGI. The V end was cut by 0 bases, the J end by 8 bases, with 16 bases between.

The chain combines TRBV7-2 with TRBJ1-1; D is unclear. Trimming cost V 2 bases and J 4 bases, with 8 bases left between them. The CDR3 is 13 residues long. The germline V gene encodes CDR1 SGHTA and CDR2 FQGNSA. CDR3 bases: TGTGCCAGCAGCTTACACCCGGCCACTGAAGCTTTCTTT. This gives the protein CASSLHPATEAFF.

The chain couples TRBV7-2 to TRBJ2-3; D assignment may be TRBD1 or TRBD2 (6 bases each). The CDR3 is made up of 14 amino acids. From germline, CDR1 is SGHTA and CDR2 FQGNSA. V was shortened by 3 bases and J by 4 bases, with 11 bases between the two germline ends. DNA for the CDR3: TGTGCCAGCAGCTTCGAGGGGGAGGCAGATACGCAGTATTTT. It specifies CASSFEGEADTQYF.

The V gene is TRBV25-1, the J gene TRBJ2-4, with D perhaps TRBD2 (6 bases). Trimming pared 10 bases from V and 5 bases from J, leaving 9 bases between. Germline values: CDR1 MGHDK, CDR2 SYGVNS. The CDR3 loop spans 11 amino acids. The CDR3 nucleotides read TGTGCCACTTCGGGGGAAAACATTCAGTACTTC. Its translation is CATSGENIQYF.

The chain joins TRBV7-2 to TRBJ1-6; 10 bases agree with TRBD1. V dropped 4 bases and J dropped 4; count of bases not matched to a gene: 13. From germline, CDR1 is SGHTA and CDR2 FQGNSA. This CDR3 comprises 19 residues. This CDR3 is CASSSPRQGAPSYNSPLHF. In DNA, the CDR3 is TGTGCCAGCAGCTCCCCCCGACAGGGGGCTCCAAGTTATAATTCACCCCTCCACTTT.

The V call is TRBV6-2 or TRBV6-3, the J call TRBJ2-5; 8 positions match TRBD1. After removal of 6 bases from V and 4 bases from J, the junction contained 7 bases not matched to a gene. Germline CDR1 MNHEY, CDR2 SVGEGT. The CDR3 runs 14 residues. In DNA form, the CDR3 reads TGTGCCAGCAGACCTGGACAGGGCGGAGAGACCCAGTACTTC. It is translated as CASRPGQGGETQYF.

The chain links TRBV7-9 to TRBJ1-2; 9 bases agree with TRBD1. This CDR3 is built from 14 residues. Germline V gene sequence: CDR1 SEHNR, CDR2 FQNEAQ (reference sequence). V was pared by 5 bases and J by 4 bases, with 5 bases of the junction left unmatched. The CDR3 DNA sequence: TGTGCCAGCAGCGGGGACAGGGAGATCTATGGCTACACCTTC. Amino acid sequence: CASSGDREIYGYTF.

V is TRBV7-8 and J is TRBJ1-2; D perhaps matches TRBD1 (6 bases). V was trimmed by 5 bases and J by 1 base, leaving 14 bases between them. Germline-derived CDR1 and CDR2 are SGHVS and FQNEAQ. This CDR3 has 15 amino acids. CDR3 amino acids: CASSHRDNNNYGYTF. DNA of the CDR3: TGTGCCAGCAGCCACCGGGACAATAATAACTATGGCTACACCTTC. The full variable domain, in which reference TRBV7-8 and TRBJ1-2 provide the parts outside the CDR3, is GAGVSQSPRYKVAKRGQDVALRCDPISGHVSLFWYQQALGQGPEFLTYFQNEAQLDKSGLPSDRFFAERPEGSVSTLKIQRTQQEDSAVYLCASSHRDNNNYGYTFGSGTRLTVV.

The V gene is TRBV27, the J gene TRBJ2-7, with a possible D match to TRBD1 (5 bases). Germline CDR1 is MNHEY and CDR2 is SMNVEV (reference sequence). This CDR3 is built from 15 residues. The V end lost 7 bases, the J end lost 0 bases, and 16 bases lay between the germline ends. This chain's CDR3 is CASTPSRDASYEQYF. CDR3 coding DNA: TGTGCCAGCACCCCGTCCAGGGATGCCTCCTACGAGCAGTACTTC.

The chain is built from TRBV13 and TRBJ2-3; D is possibly TRBD2 (7 bases). Germline V lookup: CDR1 PRHDT, CDR2 FYEKMQ (reference sequence). The CDR3 loop spans 17 amino acids. V gave up 3 bases and J gave up 4 bases, with 20 bases separating them. The CDR3 protein is CASSFPLAGAVADTQYF. DNA for the CDR3: TGTGCCAGCAGCTTTCCCCTCGCGGGGGCCGTGGCAGATACGCAGTATTTT. Full variable domain (remainder filled in from reference TRBV13 and TRBJ2-3): AAGVIQSPRHLIKEKRETATLKCYPIPRHDTVYWYQQGPGQDPQFLISFYEKMQSDKGSIPDRFSAQQFSDYHSELNMSSLELGDSALYFCASSFPLAGAVADTQYFGPGTRLTVL.

The rearrangement joins TRBV6-5 to TRBJ1-2; 9 nucleotides agree with TRBD1. The CDR3 is 13 residues long. Trimming at V came to 5 bases and at J to 4 bases, leaving 2 bases not matched to a gene. The V gene's germline CDR1 is MNHEY and CDR2 SVGAGI. This CDR3 is CASSLQGAYGYTF. The CDR3 coding sequence is TGTGCCAGCAGTCTACAGGGGGCCTATGGCTACACCTTC.